Listed here are 32 T cell receptor beta chains from one sample, sequenced in a study of human T cells and chemical hapten exposure. TCRdb reprocessed the RACE reads via MiXCR and lists one record per CDR3 protein. The sample lists fewer than 350,000 distinct CDR3 sequences; 7.7% were seen once. Time point meaning: pre-sensitization, week 0. Treatment defined: therapeutic diphenylcyclopropenone sensitization with weekly scalp DPC. The material was whole blood, obtained in connection with sensitization to the hapten diphenylcyclopropenone (DPC). The receptors derive from a man between 18 and 29 years old with alopecia areata. Some clones in this sample may be carry-over from other donors' samples.

This clonotype was picked up a small number of times. As DNA, the CDR3 is TGTGCCAGCAGTTACCCTCGGCGGGGAGGGACTGAAGCTTTCTTT. Residues: CASSYPRRGGTEAFF. The chain is built from TRBV6-6 and TRBJ1-1; no firm D call. Germline V lookup: CDR1 MNHNY, CDR2 SVGAGI (reference sequence). This CDR3 spans 15 amino acids. The ends were cut back, 2 bases at V and 5 bases at J, with 15 bases in the middle.

A few counts support this clonotype. V and J are TRBV7-3 and TRBJ2-3; 7 bases match TRBD2. Germline V gives CDR1 SGHTA, CDR2 FQGTGA. Trimming took 5 bases from V and 1 from J; bases not matched to a gene: 9. The CDR3 runs 16 residues. The CDR3 reads CASSESPGLRTDTQYF. For the CDR3, the DNA is TGTGCCAGCAGCGAAAGCCCGGGACTACGCACAGATACGCAGTATTTT.

This rearrangement joins TRBV6-2 or TRBV6-3 to TRBJ2-5, with D possibly being TRBD1 or TRBD2 (5 bases each). V gave up 5 bases and J gave up 0 bases, with 13 bases separating them. Germline lookup yields CDR1 MNHEY and CDR2 SVGEGT. The CDR3 spans 15 residues. The CDR3 is CASSQWDRYQETQYF. In DNA form, the CDR3 reads TGTGCCAGCAGTCAGTGGGACCGCTACCAAGAGACCCAGTACTTC.

This clonotype was picked up a small number of times. The V call is TRBV29-1, the J call TRBJ1-2; D uncertain. Germline V lookup: CDR1 SQVTM, CDR2 ANQGSEA. CDR3 size: 13 residues. Between the trimmed V and J ends, which lost 4 bases and 2 bases, there was a span of 11 bases. CDR3 loop: CSVVANGNYGYTF. CDR3 nucleotides: TGCAGCGTTGTAGCGAACGGAAACTATGGCTACACCTTC.

This clonotype was picked up a small number of times. The chain employs TRBV10-3 and TRBJ1-4; D might be TRBD1 (5 bases). Germline V gives CDR1 ENHRY, CDR2 SYGVKD. The CDR3 spans 13 residues. The V and J ends lost 6 bases and 6 bases respectively, with 11 bases between them. The CDR3 DNA reads TGTGCCATCAGAGGCAGGGAAGATGAAAAACTGTTTTTT. Translated, it gives CAIRGREDEKLFF.

Written as DNA, the CDR3 is TGCAGTGCTCCGTCCGGGTATGGGCAAGAGACCCAGTACTTC. Protein: CSAPSGYGQETQYF. This chain connects TRBV20-1 to TRBJ2-5; D gene ambiguous. V was trimmed by 5 bases and J by 2 bases, leaving 15 bases between them. Per germline, CDR1 DFQATT and CDR2 SNEGSKA (reference sequence). The CDR3 has 14 amino acids.

The rearrangement links TRBV10-3 to TRBJ1-2; TRBD1 matches at 9 bases. Germline assignment: CDR1 ENHRY and CDR2 SYGVKD. CDR3 length: 17 residues. The V and J ends lost 3 bases and 4 bases, in that order; junction bases with no gene match: 12. The CDR3 loop reads CAISDDAQGQGRYGYTF. CDR3 bases: TGTGCCATCAGTGATGACGCTCAGGGACAGGGCCGCTATGGCTACACCTTC.

This clonotype was counted only a few times. The chain combines TRBV15 with TRBJ1-4, with 7 positions matching TRBD1. Germline V gene sequence: CDR1 LNHNV, CDR2 YYDKDF (reference sequence). The CDR3 is 14 amino acids. The V gene end was trimmed by 3 bases and the J gene end by 7 bases; junction bases not matched to a gene: 5. The CDR3 DNA reads TGTGCCACCAGCAGCAGGGGGTACGGTGAAAAACTGTTTTTT. Encoded protein: CATSSRGYGEKLFF.

This clonotype came up many times. This chain joins TRBV4-3 and TRBJ1-5; 12 nucleotides line up with TRBD1. Trimming removed 5 bases from V and 5 bases from J; junction bases left unmatched: 4. Germline CDR1 reads LGHNA; CDR2 reads YSLEER. The CDR3 has 15 residues. CDR3 residues: CASSTGTGGDQPQHF. Here the CDR3 DNA reads TGCGCCAGCAGCACAGGGACAGGGGGCGATCAGCCCCAGCATTTT.

This clonotype has only a few counts. The chain has TRBV7-2 and TRBJ2-5; D remains unclear. The V gene lost 0 bases and the J gene lost 4 bases, with 3 bases spanning the gap. The CDR3 consists of 12 residues. The germline V gene encodes CDR1 SGHTA and CDR2 FQGNSA. CDR3 sequence: CASSLAVETQYF. In DNA, the CDR3 is TGTGCCAGCAGCTTAGCCGTAGAGACCCAGTACTTC.

With regard to this clonotype: A read error may account for a junction end that differs from germline. The chain combines TRBV14 with TRBJ1-6; TRBD1 aligns across 7 bases. The CDR3 loop spans 14 amino acids. CDR1 is SGHDN and CDR2 is FVKESK in the germline V gene. CDR3 loop: CASSQVTGRSPLHF. DNA of the CDR3: TGTGCCAGCAGCCAAGTGACAGGGCGTTCACCCCTCCATTTT.

The chain couples TRBV18 to TRBJ2-7, with D maybe TRBD2 (5 bases). V shed 5 bases and J shed 6 bases, with 20 bases lying between them. Germline V gene data show CDR1 as KGHSH and CDR2 as LQKENI. This CDR3 has 15 residues. The CDR3 nucleotides are TGTGCCAGCTCATCCGGGATCCGGGTGGCCGGCGAGCAGTACTTC. Amino acid sequence: CASSSGIRVAGEQYF.

This clonotype was detected only a few times. The gene calls are TRBV20-1 and TRBJ1-1; 11 bases are shared with TRBD1. CDR3 length equals 15 residues. Germline loops: CDR1 DFQATT, CDR2 SNEGSKA (reference sequence). The J segment lost 5 bases and the V segment lost 2 bases, leaving 7 bases of the junction unmatched. The CDR3 reads CSARSAGTGGTEAFF. CDR3 coding DNA: TGCAGTGCTAGATCTGCCGGGACAGGGGGGACTGAAGCTTTCTTT.

This clonotype was detected a few times. The rearrangement uses TRBV9 and TRBJ2-1; 10 nucleotides line up with TRBD1. This CDR3 comprises 17 residues. Per germline, CDR1 SGDLS and CDR2 YYNGEE. V shed 0 bases and J 1 base; nucleotides not matched to a gene: 4. CDR3 in amino acids: CASSVVSGQGSYNEQFF. DNA for the CDR3: TGTGCCAGCAGCGTAGTTTCGGGACAGGGGTCCTACAATGAGCAGTTCTTC.

The chain carries TRBV5-5 and TRBJ2-2; D possibly corresponds to TRBD2 (5 bases). The ends were cut back, 4 bases at V and 13 bases at J, with 17 bases in the middle. CDR1 is SGHKS, CDR2 YYEKEE, per germline (reference sequence). The CDR3 length is 13 residues. This CDR3 is CASSQEHGGVLFF. Here the CDR3 DNA reads TGTGCCAGCAGCCAGGAGCACGGAGGTGTGCTGTTTTTT.

This clonotype occurred a few times. The rearrangement joins TRBV6-5 to TRBJ2-5; D not resolved. The germline V gene has CDR1 MNHEY and CDR2 SVGAGI. The CDR3 loop spans 10 amino acids. Trimming shortened V by 6 bases and J by 4 bases, and 3 bases separated the two germline ends. CDR3: CASRLETQYF. CDR3 DNA sequence: TGTGCCAGCAGGTTAGAGACCCAGTACTTC.

This clonotype was recorded a few times. The rearrangement joins TRBV24-1 to TRBJ2-3; D unclear. The CDR3 is made up of 13 amino acids. Germline CDR1 reads KGHDR; CDR2 reads SFDVKD. The ends were cut back, 3 bases at V and 6 bases at J, with 9 bases in the middle. CDR3 amino acids: CATSDPPIDTQYF. CDR3 DNA: TGTGCCACCAGTGATCCCCCGATCGATACGCAGTATTTT.

This chain uses TRBV6-2 or TRBV6-3 with TRBJ1-2; D remains ambiguous. V dropped 2 bases and J dropped 3 bases, with 7 bases sitting between them. Germline V gene data show CDR1 as MNHEY and CDR2 as SVGEGT. CDR3 length equals 13 residues. The CDR3 DNA is TGTGCCAGCAGTTACGAGACCTACTATGGCTACACCTTC. It is translated as CASSYETYYGYTF.

This clonotype came up many times. The chain recombines TRBV4-3 with TRBJ2-3; the D is unclear. V lost 0 bases, J lost 2 bases, and 6 bases lay in between. This CDR3 has 14 residues. Germline V gives CDR1 LGHNA, CDR2 YSLEER. CDR3 DNA: TGCGCCAGCAGCCAAGAACTGGACACAGATACGCAGTATTTT. This translates into CASSQELDTDTQYF.

Ten or more counts support this clonotype. The gene calls are TRBV7-2 and TRBJ2-1; 9 bases map to TRBD2. The V gene end was trimmed by 5 bases and the J gene end by 4 bases; junction bases not matched to a gene: 6. The CDR3 is made up of 15 amino acids. Germline lookup yields CDR1 SGHTA and CDR2 FQGNSA. The CDR3 protein is CASSPLAGLYNEQFF. The CDR3 coding sequence is TGTGCCAGCAGCCCTCTAGCGGGGCTTTACAATGAGCAGTTCTTC.

The chain links TRBV5-1 to TRBJ1-1, with D unresolved. This CDR3 has 15 residues. The germline V and J ends were trimmed by 1 base and 0 bases, with 10 bases remaining between them. Germline V gene lookup returns CDR1 SGHRS and CDR2 YFSETQ. The CDR3 here is CASSLWVDLNTEAFF. The CDR3 nucleotides are TGCGCCAGCAGCTTGTGGGTGGATCTGAACACTGAAGCTTTCTTT.

The sample holds a few counts of this clonotype. Written as DNA, the CDR3 is TGCAGCGCTGGGACAGGCGATTCGAACACCGGGGAGCTGTTTTTT. It translates to CSAGTGDSNTGELFF. The chain recombines TRBV29-1 with TRBJ2-2; 8 positions match TRBD1. The germline CDR1 and CDR2 sequences are SQVTM and ANQGSEA. The V gene end was trimmed by 7 bases and the J gene end by 0 bases; junction bases not matched to a gene: 7. CDR3 length equals 15 residues.

The V gene is TRBV5-8, the J gene TRBJ1-2; TRBD1 is a possible D gene (5 bases). This CDR3 contains 15 residues. Trimming took 4 bases from V and 9 from J, leaving 22 bases between them. CDR1 and CDR2 from the germline V gene are SGHTS and YDEGEE. The CDR3 DNA reads as TGTGCCAGCAGCCCCCGCGGGACGAGTGTATCTCGCTACACCTTC. It encodes CASSPRGTSVSRYTF.

The V gene is TRBV6-2 or TRBV6-3, the J gene TRBJ2-1; 12 bases line up with TRBD2. The CDR3 contains 13 residues. The V and J ends lost 5 bases and 10 bases, in that order; junction bases with no gene match: 3. Per the germline V gene, CDR1 is MNHEY and CDR2 is SVGEGT. The CDR3 sequence is CASSHGLAGEQFF. CDR3 nucleotide sequence: TGTGCCAGCAGTCACGGACTAGCGGGGGAGCAGTTCTTC.

This chain links TRBV7-2 with TRBJ2-3; TRBD2 might be the D (6 bases). The CDR3 runs to 15 residues. Trimming removed 5 bases at V and 4 bases at J, with 16 bases between. CDR1 is SGHTA and CDR2 is FQGNSA in the germline V gene. Written as DNA, the CDR3 is TGTGCCAGCAGCCAGGAGGGAAACCCCCCAGATACGCAGTATTTT. Its translation: CASSQEGNPPDTQYF.

This clonotype showed up just a few times. The chain combines TRBV20-1 with TRBJ1-6; D is ambiguous. This CDR3 has 13 amino acids. Germline V gene lookup returns CDR1 DFQATT and CDR2 SNEGSKA (reference sequence). CDR3: CLSEGPYNSPLHF. CDR3 DNA sequence: TGCCTCTCGGAGGGCCCCTATAATTCACCCCTCCACTTT.

In its sample, this clonotype was seen many times. This chain connects TRBV4-3 to TRBJ1-2, with TRBD1 matching over 7 bases. J lost 2 bases, V lost 0 bases, and 12 bases had no gene match. The length of the CDR3 is 18 residues. The germline V gene has CDR1 LGHNA and CDR2 YSLEER. CDR3 DNA sequence: TGCGCCAGCAGCCAAGATAGGTCCGCCTTACAGGGGAACTATGGCTACACCTTC. Its translation: CASSQDRSALQGNYGYTF.

In its sample, this clonotype was seen a few times. DNA for the CDR3: TGTGCCAGCAGCCCGAAGGGACAGATATTAGCCAAAAACATTCAGTACTTC. This encodes CASSPKGQILAKNIQYF. The chain is built from TRBV3-1 and TRBJ2-4; TRBD1 aligns across 7 bases. The V segment lost 4 bases and the J segment 0 bases; nucleotides outside the gene matches: 9. Germline CDR1 and CDR2: LGHDT and YNNKEL (reference sequence). The CDR3 sequence is 17 residues long.

This chain connects TRBV2 to TRBJ2-5; 7 bases match TRBD1. Germline trimming cut 5 bases from V and 3 bases from J; bases unmatched to any gene: 6. In germline, CDR1 is SNHLY, CDR2 FYNNEI. The CDR3 length is 14 residues. CDR3 in DNA: TGTGCCAGCAGTTCAATAACAGGGGAAGAGACCCAGTACTTC. Translated, it gives CASSSITGEETQYF.

The DNA for the CDR3 is TGTGCCATCAGTGGTAAAGGGCTCTCCTATAATTCACCCCTCCACTTT. Translation: CAISGKGLSYNSPLHF. V gene TRBV10-3 combines with J gene TRBJ1-6; D remains unclear. The CDR3 runs 16 residues. V was trimmed by 4 bases and J by 0 bases, leaving 10 bases between them. CDR1 is ENHRY and CDR2 is SYGVKD in the germline V gene.

This clonotype was counted many times. Compared with germline, one end of the junction differs, possibly owing to a read error. The V and J genes are TRBV3-1 and TRBJ1-2; 8 bases match TRBD1. Germline CDR1 LGHDT, CDR2 YNNKEL (reference sequence). This CDR3 spans 13 amino acids. The CDR3 region is CASSQEAGGRWNF. DNA of the CDR3: TGTGCCAGCAGCCAAGAGGCAGGGGGCCGCTGGAACTTC.

The chain couples TRBV2 to TRBJ1-5, with 7 positions matching TRBD1. The germline V gene encodes CDR1 SNHLY and CDR2 FYNNEI. The CDR3 is made up of 15 amino acids. Losses at the gene ends were 4 bases for V and 2 bases for J; bases not matched to a gene: 5. CDR3 region: CASSGDSGGNQPQHF. DNA of the CDR3: TGTGCCAGCAGTGGGGACAGTGGTGGCAATCAGCCCCAGCATTTT.